This TCR beta chain emerged from a study of post-analysis software for immune sequencing data. Looking at the study overall: Disease trajectories encompassed relapsing-remitting, secondary progressive and progressive-relapsing multiple sclerosis. Overall study findings and caveats: Batch-matched samples strongly co-clustered by F measure. Among roughly 5 TRBV segments more frequent in patients than controls were TRBV5-6, TRBV5-1 and TRBV20-1.

To note about this clonotype: The antigen is not known.

The CDR3 is made up of 15 amino acids. Trimming removed 1 base from V and 0 bases from J, with 7 bases in between. Germline-derived CDR1 and CDR2 are LGHDT and YNNKEL (reference sequence). Built from TCR beta cDNA, the libraries had unique molecular identifiers in them. From roughly 1 to 10 million T cells, 450,000 to 550,000 cDNA molecules were obtained. TCRdb called the PCR reads again in MiXCR, with one record for every CDR3 protein. Of 250,000 to 300,000 distinct CDR3 sequences in the sample, approximately 34% were seen once. The sample taken for sequencing was blood. The V and J genes are TRBV3-1 and TRBJ2-1; D unresolved. The receptor was derived from a girl under 18 with multiple sclerosis. CDR3 sequence reads: CASSQVRSSYNEQFF. Written as DNA, the CDR3 is TGTGCCAGCAGCCAAGTCAGGAGCTCCTACAATGAGCAGTTCTTC.